This TCR beta chain appears in the sequencing data of a study of T cells in tuberculosis. The study's findings and limits: Selection depended on which cryopreserved specimens were available.

From germline, CDR1 is MNHNS and CDR2 SASEGT. The V and J ends lost 6 bases and 6 bases respectively, with 19 bases between them. The length of the CDR3 is 15 residues. The time point here: new active TB diagnosis, blood taken before or within 7 days of starting treatment. This clone turned up a few times. Its antigen is as yet unknown. Sequenced by immunoSEQ multiplex PCR; TCRdb stores in-frame clones only, minus some. The profile shows tens of thousands of clones, about 85% of them singletons. V usage is TRBV6-1 and J usage is TRBJ2-3; a weak D match, TRBD2 (6 bases). Sequenced here: PBMCs, sampled at tuberculosis diagnosis. This receptor was identified in an adult with tuberculosis. CDR3 amino acids: CASSSLPIGGDTQYF. For the CDR3, the DNA is TGTGCCAGCAGCTCACTGCCAATAGGAGGGGATACGCAGTATTTT.